This paragraph reports one TCR beta chain. Its antigen is currently unknown. These data are taken from a study of T cell responses to AZD1222 COVID-19 vaccine. Regarding the study as a whole: After two AZD1222 doses, spike-specific TCR breadth and depth rose versus day 0.

Libraries were prepared by immunoSEQ multiplex PCR; TCRdb keeps only in-frame clonotypes and omits some of them. Of 150,000 or so clones in the sample, 90% were seen once. The CDR3 runs to 19 residues. Deletions cut 4 bases from V and 0 bases from J, with 20 bases between. The chain recombines TRBV5-3 with TRBJ1-6, with D uncertain. TRBV5-3 is an open reading frame whose function is uncertain. The specimen comprised peripheral blood, sampled on day 0 of AZD1222 vaccination. The source is an adult in good health. The CDR3 sequence: CARSPIGVLRNSYNSPLHF. The DNA for the CDR3 is TGTGCCAGAAGCCCCATTGGGGTTTTACGGAACTCCTATAATTCACCCCTCCACTTT.